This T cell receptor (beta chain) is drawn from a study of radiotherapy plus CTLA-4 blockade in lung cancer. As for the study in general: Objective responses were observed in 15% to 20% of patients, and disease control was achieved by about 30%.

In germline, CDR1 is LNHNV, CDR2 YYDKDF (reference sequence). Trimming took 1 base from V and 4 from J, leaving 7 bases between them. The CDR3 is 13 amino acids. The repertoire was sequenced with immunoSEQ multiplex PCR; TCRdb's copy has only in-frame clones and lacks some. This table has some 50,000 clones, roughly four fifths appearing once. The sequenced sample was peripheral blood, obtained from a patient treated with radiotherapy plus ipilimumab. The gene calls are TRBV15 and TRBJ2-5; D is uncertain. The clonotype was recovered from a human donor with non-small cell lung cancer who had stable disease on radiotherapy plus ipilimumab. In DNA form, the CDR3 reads TGTGCCACCAGCAGAGGGGTAGCAGAGACCCAGTACTTC. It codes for CATSRGVAETQYF.